This passage covers 25 T cell receptor beta chains from one sample sequenced in a study of neoadjuvant anti-PD-1 for oral cavity cancer. Generated by immunoSEQ multiplex PCR, the TCRdb table keeps only in-frame clones and is missing some. The profile shows fewer than 90,000 clones, roughly 80% of them singletons. Sequencing used PBMCs, obtained before nivolumab (anti-PD-1) treatment. These receptors were obtained from a person between 35 and 79 years old with oral cavity squamous cell carcinoma.

This chain links TRBV4-1 with TRBJ1-1; 9 bases agree with TRBD1. Germline values: CDR1 MGHRA, CDR2 YSYEKL. This CDR3 spans 15 amino acids. V shed 6 bases and J 3 bases; nucleotides not matched to a gene: 8. The CDR3 DNA reads as TGCGCCAGCAGGGGGACAGGGCGGATGGACACTGAAGCTTTCTTT. Translated: CASRGTGRMDTEAFF.

The chain couples TRBV6-5 to TRBJ2-3; the match to TRBD2 covers 7 bases. The CDR3 sequence is 15 residues long. V lost 6 bases, J lost 1 base, and 7 bases stayed unmatched. CDR1 and CDR2 (germline): MNHEY, SVGAGI. The CDR3 spells CASSHTLAGTDTQYF. The CDR3 DNA follows: TGTGCCAGCAGCCATACGCTAGCGGGCACAGATACGCAGTATTTT.

CDR3 sequence reads: CASSRSGTGANTGELFF. The CDR3 DNA reads TGCGCCAGCTCCCGGAGCGGGACAGGGGCGAACACCGGGGAGCTGTTTTTT. V usage is TRBV5-1 and J usage is TRBJ2-2, with TRBD1 matching 10 bases. J gave up 0 bases and V 7 bases, and 9 bases lay outside the gene matches. CDR3 length: 17 amino acids. Germline V gene data show CDR1 as SGHRS and CDR2 as YFSETQ.

For the CDR3, the DNA is TGTGCCAGCAGAGACAGGGGGATGAACTATGGCTACACCTTC. Protein: CASRDRGMNYGYTF. This chain connects TRBV5-8 to TRBJ1-2; 9 bases agree with TRBD1. This CDR3 is built from 14 residues. CDR1 is SGHTS, CDR2 YDEGEE, per germline. V was clipped by 5 bases and J by 2 bases; unmatched bases: 4.

V and J are TRBV2 and TRBJ2-7, with D possibly TRBD1 on 5 matching bases. Germline assignment: CDR1 SNHLY and CDR2 FYNNEI. This CDR3 comprises 14 residues. Trimming removed 4 bases at V and 2 bases at J, with 12 bases between. This CDR3 is CASSGRGGAYEQYF. The CDR3 coding sequence is TGTGCCAGCAGTGGAAGGGGCGGAGCCTACGAGCAGTACTTC.

The chain's CDR3 is CASSQEYQGAGYF. The CDR3 nucleotides read TGCGCCAGCAGCCAAGAATACCAGGGTGCGGGGTACTTC. The rearrangement uses TRBV5-1 and TRBJ2-5; either TRBD1 or TRBD2 may supply D (5 bases each). The CDR3 spans 13 residues. V was trimmed by 4 bases and J by 13 bases, leaving 20 bases between them. CDR1 SGHRS and CDR2 YFSETQ come from the germline V gene.

The chain is built from TRBV6-1 and TRBJ2-1; D might be TRBD2 (5 bases). This CDR3 is 15 amino acids long. CDR1 MNHNS and CDR2 SASEGT come from the germline V gene. Trimming took off 4 bases at V and 7 bases at J, with 17 bases between the two ends. The DNA for the CDR3 is TGTGCCAGCAGTGGCGGGTGGGCGGAGGCGAATGAGCAGTTCTTC. It is translated as CASSGGWAEANEQFF.

The chain combines TRBV19 with TRBJ2-1; 8 bases match TRBD1. The trim removed 9 bases at V and 4 bases at J, leaving 17 bases unmatched. This CDR3 comprises 17 residues. Germline CDR1 reads LNHDA; CDR2 reads SQIVND (reference sequence). In DNA, the CDR3 is TGTGCCAGCACCGTCGGGATAGACAGGGGACCATACAATGAGCAGTTCTTC. This gives the protein CASTVGIDRGPYNEQFF.

The CDR3 spells CASSESQSSYNEQFF. CDR3 coding DNA: TGCGCCAGCAGCGAAAGTCAGAGCTCCTACAATGAGCAGTTCTTC. The genes are TRBV5-1 and TRBJ2-1; D gene unclear. The CDR3 length is 15 residues. V was clipped by 4 bases and J by 0 bases, with 11 bases between them. Germline CDR1 is SGHRS and CDR2 is YFSETQ. The variable domain in full, with the rest retrieved from reference TRBV5-1 and TRBJ2-1, is KAGVTQTPRYLIKTRGQQVTLSCSPISGHRSVSWYQQTPGQGLQFLFEYFSETQRNKGNFPGRFSGRQFSNSRSEMNVSTLELGDSALYLCASSESQSSYNEQFFGPGTRLTVL.

V usage is TRBV27 and J usage is TRBJ2-4; 9 nucleotides line up with TRBD1. V shed 4 bases and J 5 bases; nucleotides not matched to a gene: 3. The CDR3 extends over 14 amino acids. CDR1 is MNHEY and CDR2 is SMNVEV in the germline V gene (reference sequence). The CDR3 region is CASSWGDRENIQYF. CDR3 nucleotides: TGTGCCAGCAGTTGGGGGGACAGGGAAAACATTCAGTACTTC.

The rearrangement joins TRBV7-9 to TRBJ1-3, with D possibly matching TRBD1 (5 bases). This CDR3 has 15 residues. Trimming stripped 8 bases from V and 4 bases from J, with 18 bases between. CDR1 is SEHNR and CDR2 is FQNEAQ in the germline V gene (reference sequence). This CDR3 is CASDPSRVSGNTIYF. For the CDR3, the DNA is TGTGCCAGCGATCCCTCCAGGGTCTCGGGAAACACCATATATTTT.

This chain links TRBV9 with TRBJ2-3; D perhaps matches TRBD2 (5 bases). This CDR3 contains 14 residues. CDR1 is SGDLS and CDR2 is YYNGEE in the germline V gene. Trimming cost V 3 bases and J 6 bases, with 14 bases left between them. The CDR3 loop is CASSADSRGDTQYF. CDR3 in DNA: TGTGCCAGCAGCGCGGACTCACGTGGGGATACGCAGTATTTT. The whole variable domain, filled in from reference TRBV9 and TRBJ2-3, reads DSGVTQTPKHLITATGQRVTLRCSPRSGDLSVYWYQQSLDQGLQFLIQYYNGEERAKGNILERFSAQQFPDLHSELNLSSLELGDSALYFCASSADSRGDTQYFGPGTRLTVL.

The V gene is TRBV9, the J gene TRBJ2-7; D possibly corresponds to TRBD2 (6 bases). This CDR3 spans 15 amino acids. Trimming took 0 bases from V and 7 from J, leaving 17 bases between them. Looked up from germline, CDR1 is SGDLS and CDR2 is YYNGEE. The CDR3 sequence: CASSVAPDSGREQYF. CDR3 bases: TGTGCCAGCAGCGTAGCCCCCGATAGCGGTCGGGAGCAGTACTTC.

CDR3 sequence reads: CASIKDRVKAEAFF. The CDR3, as DNA: TGTGCCAGCATTAAAGACAGGGTAAAGGCTGAAGCTTTCTTT. The chain employs TRBV6-1 and TRBJ1-1; TRBD1 agrees at 7 bases. The CDR3 is 14 amino acids. The V gene's germline CDR1 is MNHNS and CDR2 SASEGT. The V and J ends lost 7 bases and 6 bases, in that order; junction bases with no gene match: 11.

The chain recombines TRBV2 with TRBJ1-2; D is possibly TRBD1 (5 bases). The V end lost 6 bases, the J end lost 5 bases, and 19 bases lay between the germline ends. Germline V gene data show CDR1 as SNHLY and CDR2 as FYNNEI. The CDR3 sequence is 15 residues long. The CDR3 nucleotides read TGTGCCAGCAGCGCCCAGGGAGGAGGGCAGTATGGCTACACCTTC. Its protein is CASSAQGGGQYGYTF.

The chain joins TRBV5-1 to TRBJ2-7; perhaps D is TRBD1 or TRBD2 (5 bases each). Trimming shortened V by 0 bases and J by 1 base, and 14 bases separated the two germline ends. Germline-derived CDR1 and CDR2 are SGHRS and YFSETQ. CDR3 length: 16 amino acids. The CDR3 region is CASSLAPGPRSYEQYF. The DNA for the CDR3 is TGCGCCAGCAGCTTGGCCCCGGGACCGCGATCCTACGAGCAGTACTTC.

The J gene is TRBJ2-5, the V gene TRBV29-1, with 8 bases lining up with TRBD2. J gave up 2 bases and V 3 bases, and 14 bases lay outside the gene matches. From germline, CDR1 is SQVTM and CDR2 ANQGSEA. This CDR3 region has 17 residues. The CDR3 nucleotides are TGCAGCGTTGATGCGAGGGGAGCTAGCGGGCCTCAAGAGACCCAGTACTTC. Protein: CSVDARGASGPQETQYF. The whole variable domain, filled in from reference TRBV29-1 and TRBJ2-5, reads SAVISQKPSRDICQRGTSLTIQCQVDSQVTMMFWYRQQPGQSLTLIATANQGSEATYESGFVIDKFPISRPNLTFSTLTVSNMSPEDSSIYLCSVDARGASGPQETQYFGPGTRLLVL.

This rearrangement joins TRBV5-4 to TRBJ2-7; 8 bases are a match to TRBD2. Germline V gene sequence: CDR1 SGHNT, CDR2 YYREEE (reference sequence). The J segment lost 2 bases and the V segment lost 0 bases, leaving 4 bases of the junction unmatched. This CDR3 has 15 residues. The CDR3 sequence: CASSLGLAPTYEQYF. The CDR3 DNA follows: TGTGCCAGCAGCTTGGGACTAGCGCCCACCTACGAGCAGTACTTC.

This chain connects TRBV9 to TRBJ2-2; possible D gene TRBD2, 5 bases. With 2 bases removed from V and 1 base from J, the gap between germline ends came to 12 bases. Germline assignment: CDR1 SGDLS and CDR2 YYNGEE. CDR3 length: 16 residues. CDR3 sequence (DNA): TGTGCCAGCAGCGTTGGACTCACTGGGAACACCGGGGAGCTGTTTTTT. It is translated as CASSVGLTGNTGELFF.

This chain uses TRBV6-1 with TRBJ2-1; a possible D gene is TRBD2 (6 bases). Germline-derived CDR1 and CDR2 are MNHNS and SASEGT. V lost 7 bases, J lost 4 bases, and 17 bases lay in between. This CDR3 is built from 15 residues. The CDR3: CASTSSRTTYNEQFF. CDR3 DNA: TGTGCCAGCACTTCTTCCAGGACTACGTACAATGAGCAGTTCTTC.

The chain has TRBV7-8 and TRBJ2-6; 10 nucleotides line up with TRBD1. J gave up 1 base and V 7 bases, and 10 bases lay outside the gene matches. This CDR3 comprises 18 residues. The germline V gene encodes CDR1 SGHVS and CDR2 FQNEAQ. The chain's CDR3 is CASNLRDRGYSGANVLTF. The CDR3 coding sequence is TGTGCCAGCAATCTCCGGGACAGGGGATATTCTGGGGCCAACGTCCTGACTTTC.

The chain combines TRBV5-1 with TRBJ2-5; tentative D call: TRBD1 (5 bases). CDR3 length: 14 amino acids. V lost 1 base to trimming and J lost 5 bases, with 12 bases between them. Germline assignment: CDR1 SGHRS and CDR2 YFSETQ. CDR3 sequence (DNA): TGCGCCAGCAGCTTGAGTCAGGGAAGGGAGACCCAGTACTTC. Its translation is CASSLSQGRETQYF.

The V and J genes are TRBV6-5 and TRBJ2-1; no firm D call. V was pared by 6 bases and J by 3 bases, with 6 bases between. The CDR3 runs to 12 residues. Germline CDR1 reads MNHEY; CDR2 reads SVGAGI. CDR3 in amino acids: CASRTVYNEQFF. CDR3 sequence (DNA): TGTGCCAGCAGAACAGTCTACAATGAGCAGTTCTTC.

The CDR3 spells CASSLAGGTDTQYF. The CDR3 DNA reads TGCGCCAGCAGCCTAGCGGGAGGAACAGATACGCAGTATTTT. The chain joins TRBV10-1 to TRBJ2-3; TRBD2 matches at 11 bases. The germline CDR1 and CDR2 sequences are WNHNN and SYGVQD (reference sequence). The CDR3 extends over 14 amino acids. Trimming took 6 bases from V and 3 from J; bases not matched to a gene: 2.

The chain carries TRBV10-1 and TRBJ1-1; the D gene is possibly TRBD1 (6 bases). The CDR3 is 12 residues long. Trimming took 3 bases from V and 10 from J, leaving 12 bases between them. Germline CDR1 is WNHNN and CDR2 is SYGVQD (reference sequence). Here the CDR3 reads CASSDSAGAAFF. CDR3 nucleotide sequence: TGCGCCAGCAGTGATTCCGCAGGGGCAGCTTTCTTT.